This T cell receptor beta chain was sequenced in a study of blood T cell repertoires in COVID-19 (dated by TCRdb to 2020 to 2022). Notes on the research overall: The collaborator samples originated in the United States, Italy and Spain and spanned the acute and convalescent phases of COVID-19. The samples were drawn from two sources: the first 160 participants of the ongoing ImmuneRACE study, and approximately 1,300 subjects contributed by 6 global collaborators. Where HLA class I and class II types were available, the types were taken from metadata supplied by the sample provider, not from assay-based typing. The dataset comprised deeply sampled blood TCRbeta repertoires from subjects exposed to, actively infected with, or recovered from COVID-19. Sample metadata almost always included a de-identified subject ID, COVID-19 status, age in years and sex. The prospective study material was composed of cDNA or gDNA derived from T cells, B-cell-depleted T cells, or PBMCs. The repertoires were released in a freely available public database intended as a resource for research on the immune response to SARS-CoV-2. On the study overall, not on this receptor specifically: The amount of clinical and demographic metadata varied by source and participant and was provided uncurated.

TCRbeta CDR3 regions were amplified from genomic DNA using the immunoSEQ Assay, a bias-controlled multiplex PCR. For the original study's pipeline: Within the assay, amplification of reference gene primers was used to estimate how many nucleated cells each sample contained. Sequence reads were collapsed and filtered to measure the absolute abundance of every unique TCRbeta CDR3 rearrangement. Productive Simpson clonality was computed per sample as the square root of Simpson's diversity index over productive rearrangements. Here the immuneACCESS table is served through TCRdb, limited to in-frame sequences with V and J called. Missing clones are a known gap in these copies; in checked studies unresolved V genes cover under half, and the rest lacks a known reason. V and J calls and clone size are those listed in that table; D and trimming were worked out from the DNA. The sample includes roughly 340,000 clones, with approximately 90% observed a single time. Around 1% of the sample goes to the ten largest clones.

Enrolling through a virtual design, the prospective study's participants ranged in age from roughly 18 to 95 years and lived across 24 United States geographic areas. In the prospective study, participants were assigned to cohorts based on the clinical history participants reported in a screening survey and a study questionnaire. For ImmuneRACE Cohort 3, a participant was defined as recovered based on two consecutive negative NP/OP PCR tests, clearance by a healthcare professional, or resolution of symptoms. In the prospective study, whole blood, serum and a nasopharyngeal or oropharyngeal swab were collected from each participant by mobile phlebotomists. Prospective study participants could optionally give additional blood draws and questionnaires over a roughly two-month period. Blood samples from the prospective study were shipped frozen or at room temperature prior to DNA extraction. On this clone itself: Its antigen is currently not known. No qualities accompany the bases; no much larger clone lies one base away.

CDR1 GTSNPN and CDR2 SVGIG were looked up in the germline V gene (reference sequence). The CDR3 holds 13 amino acids from the cysteine to the phenylalanine. The retained sequence is limited to the CDR3, 39 bases, with the frame set at the first base. V is clipped by 0 bases and J by 8 bases, and the sequence between their germline boundaries is 11 bases long. The origin of this receptor is a man aged 18 to 30 who had recovered from COVID-19. Recombination connected TRBV30 to TRBJ2-1; TRBD1 is possibly the D segment (5 matching bases). Sequenced material: PBMCs or T cells enriched from blood (not recorded which). In nucleotides, the sequence is TGTGCCTGGAGTGTCTCTATCAGGGATGAGCAGTTCTTC. Its coded protein is CAWSVSIRDEQFF.